This T cell receptor (beta chain) derives from a study of T cell responses to AZD1222 COVID-19 vaccine (dated by TCRdb to the early 2020s). With respect to the entire study: AZD1222 recipients given second doses at about 4 weeks or at about 12 weeks were pooled, since spike-specific TCR depth and breadth were not found to differ between the two schedules. TCR sequencing covered over 230 trial participants: around 210 given two doses of AZD1222 and 26 given two doses of MenACWY control vaccine. Trial participants were enrolled by age into subgroups of 18-55, 56-69 and 70-plus years, and about 150, 27 and 61 TCR-sequenced participants, respectively, were included in these subgroups.

Per the germline V gene, MDHEN is the CDR1 and SYDVKM is the CDR2. CDR3 length: 13 amino acids, cysteine to phenylalanine. Only the CDR3 portion is preserved as DNA: 39 bases, with reading frame beginning at the first base. V sheds 7 bases and J sheds 4 bases, leaving 13 bases between their ends. Here is what the overall study found, with its caveats: After two AZD1222 doses, spike-specific TCR breadth and depth were significantly higher than at day 0 and than in MenACWY recipients. Only five to seven AZD1222 recipients were SARS-CoV-2 seropositive at baseline, limiting conclusions about previously exposed vaccinees. Participants were mostly white British, with more females than males. The authors suggested clonal diversity may have been underestimated. Epitopes outside the regions mutated in the B.1.351 and B.1.1.7 variants were reportedly recognized by nearly half of the unique spike-specific TCRs. Because no samples from the day 14 peak response were available, repertoires could be characterized only after the peak T cell response. The whole spike protein was spanned by vaccine-associated CD4 TCRs, and dominant responses were seen in regions 160-218 and 743-854. The 56-69-year group was small, and its depth increase did not reach significance, likely because of low power.

The time point label of this sample denotes: baseline before first vaccination. The vaccinee samples were drawn from two UK trials, COV001 and COV002, one of which was a single-blind randomized controlled phase 2/3 trial testing AZD1222 (ChAdOx1 nCoV-19) in healthy adults. For TCRbeta chain sequencing, PBMC samples were collected from trial participants at day 0 and at day 28 after the second dose. This clone was seen just once. What antigen it recognizes has not been identified. Base qualities are missing; no much larger clone stands one base away. The CDR3 regions of human TCRbeta chains were analyzed by immunosequencing. The original pipeline was this. TCRs in the repertoires were matched against a reference library of SARS-CoV-2-specific TCRs that had been generated with the MIRA antigen-specificity platform. Breadth was defined as the fraction of unique TCRs that were SARS-CoV-2-associated. Depth was defined as the fraction of total T cells that were SARS-CoV-2-associated. Using the MIRA data, each spike-specific TCR was mapped to the spike region that the TCR reacts to and placed in a CD4 or CD8 class. Log10-transformed breadth and depth values were compared by one-way ANOVA with Sidak's multiple comparisons tests. Drawn from immuneACCESS, this table holds only the in-frame rearrangements with V and J called that TCRdb kept. Clones are partly lost; checked studies trace under half to an unresolved V gene and leave the rest unexplained. The DNA gave D and trimming, while V, J and clone size come from that table. The sample data list roughly 97,000 clones, and about 89% of these were observed just once. About 7.8% of the sample is taken by the ten largest.

This receptor chain uses TRBV28 and TRBJ1-2; the D gene is not confidently resolved. Sequences were derived from peripheral blood, sampled on day 0 of AZD1222 vaccination. This TCR came from an adult in good health. The CDR3 protein sequence reads: CASTLGRFYGYTF. At the DNA level, the sequence is TGTGCCAGCACCTTGGGCAGGTTCTATGGCTACACCTTC.